The subject of this entry is one TCR beta chain. Its antigen is still unknown. The data were obtained in a study of OX40 agonist ivuxolimab in advanced cancers. Study-level results: The study found that CD8+ T cells averaged more expanded clones than CD4+.

Some clones are missing from TCRdb's copy, which holds only in-frame ones; the method was immunoSEQ multiplex PCR. The sample lists about 37,000 clones; about 82% were seen once. The TCR was taken from an adult with an advanced solid tumor such as melanoma, head and neck, liver or kidney cancer. The sequences come from CD4+ or CD8+ T cells sorted from blood, collected in a trial of the OX40 agonist ivuxolimab.

The CDR3 loop is CASSRQINRGPRPNEKLFF. The CDR3 bases are TGTGCCAGCTCACGCCAAATCAACAGGGGGCCCCGACCTAATGAAAAACTGTTTTTT. The gene calls are TRBV18 and TRBJ1-4, with 9 bases lining up with TRBD1. V gave up 4 bases and J gave up 3 bases; unmatched junction bases: 15. Germline CDR1 reads KGHSH; CDR2 reads LQKENI. The CDR3 is made up of 19 amino acids.